Each of the 25 T cell receptor beta chains below was sequenced from the same sample in a study of T cells in Graves' hyperthyroidism and ophthalmopathy. RNA transcripts were the template for amplifying TCR beta CDR3 regions. In the first-round RT-PCR of the TCR CDR3, the HTBI primer set was used. TCRdb re-called the multiplex PCR reads with MiXCR, one entry per CDR3 protein. Among some 500,000 distinct CDR3 sequences, approximately 14% were seen once, and the ten largest hold 15% to 20%. The specimen was blood. Source of these receptors: a young woman with Graves' hyperthyroidism.

The V call is TRBV24-1, the J call TRBJ2-3, with a tentative D call TRBD2 (6 bases). Germline loops: CDR1 KGHDR, CDR2 SFDVKD. With 3 bases removed from V and 0 bases from J, the gap between germline ends came to 12 bases. The CDR3 has 16 amino acids. CDR3 amino acids: CATSDPAGTSTDTQYF. CDR3 DNA sequence: TGTGCCACCAGTGATCCTGCTGGGACTAGCACAGATACGCAGTATTTT.

The chain recombines TRBV9 with TRBJ1-1; no clear D. The CDR3 runs to 15 residues. V was clipped by 4 bases and J by 0 bases, with 13 bases between them. Germline CDR1 SGDLS, CDR2 YYNGEE. The CDR3 here is CASSPEGYMNTEAFF. CDR3 DNA sequence: TGTGCCAGCAGCCCGGAAGGCTATATGAACACTGAAGCTTTCTTT.

This clonotype has only a few counts. The rearrangement uses TRBV20-1 and TRBJ1-1, with D unclear. V was shortened by 6 bases and J by 6 bases, with 14 bases between the two germline ends. The CDR3 runs to 12 residues. Germline CDR1 reads DFQATT; CDR2 reads SNEGSKA (reference sequence). Here the CDR3 DNA reads TGCAGTGCCCCAGTTTTGGCCTCTGAAGCTTTCTTT. Its translation is CSAPVLASEAFF.

There are many counts of this clonotype. V gene TRBV30 combines with J gene TRBJ1-3; 8 bases align to TRBD1. This CDR3 region has 15 residues. V lost 3 bases and J lost 0; bases outside the gene matches: 4. Germline-derived CDR1 and CDR2 are GTSNPN and SVGIG (reference sequence). The CDR3, as DNA: TGTGCCTGGAGCACAGGGACAGGCTCTGGAAACACCATATATTTT. This gives the protein CAWSTGTGSGNTIYF.

About this clonotype itself: A read error is possible here, since a much larger clone lies one base away. The chain employs TRBV12-3 or TRBV12-4 and TRBJ1-6; TRBD1 aligns across 7 bases. The V gene end was trimmed by 8 bases and the J gene end by 7 bases; junction bases not matched to a gene: 8. This CDR3 has 14 amino acids. The CDR3 here is CASDSQGFNSPLHF. The DNA for the CDR3 is TGTGCCAGCGACTCACAGGGGTTCAATTCACCCCTCCACTTT.

The chain recombines TRBV29-1 with TRBJ2-4; 8 nucleotides match TRBD2. V was clipped by 4 bases and J by 8 bases; unmatched bases: 4. This CDR3 contains 12 residues. CDR1 and CDR2 (germline): SQVTM, ANQGSEA. The CDR3 DNA reads TGCAGCGTTGTAAGCGGGAGCTACATTCAGTACTTC. Translation: CSVVSGSYIQYF.

This clonotype came up a few times. The chain uses TRBV7-3 and TRBJ2-3, with 9 bases that match TRBD2. CDR1 is SGHTA and CDR2 is FQGTGA in the germline V gene. The trim removed 4 bases at V and 2 bases at J, leaving 4 bases unmatched. The CDR3 consists of 15 residues. CDR3 sequence reads: CASSYRLADTDTQYF. The CDR3 DNA is TGTGCCAGCAGCTACCGACTAGCGGACACAGATACGCAGTATTTT.

This clonotype was counted at least ten times. The chain joins TRBV28 to TRBJ1-1; tentative D call: TRBD1 (6 bases). Germline-derived CDR1 and CDR2 are MDHEN and SYDVKM. V was cut by 6 bases and J by 4 bases, with 15 bases left in between. CDR3 length: 14 residues. CDR3 coding DNA: TGTGCCAGCAGAAAGACAGGACTTGGCACTGAAGCTTTCTTT. Translated: CASRKTGLGTEAFF.

Only a few counts were recorded for this clonotype. The chain employs TRBV24-1 and TRBJ2-1; 13 positions match TRBD2. Germline V gene lookup returns CDR1 KGHDR and CDR2 SFDVKD. V lost 4 bases, J lost 7 bases, and 18 bases stayed unmatched. The CDR3 length is 20 residues. The CDR3 nucleotides are TGTGCCACCAGTGAATACCCGGGACTAGCGGGATTTATCGTTGGGAATGAGCAGTTCTTC. It is translated as CATSEYPGLAGFIVGNEQFF.

This sequence joins TRBV9 and TRBJ1-2; 7 nucleotides match TRBD1. The V and J ends lost 2 bases and 7 bases, in that order; junction bases with no gene match: 8. Germline V gives CDR1 SGDLS, CDR2 YYNGEE. This CDR3 region has 14 residues. The CDR3 loop is CASSVDRASGGYTF. CDR3 sequence (DNA): TGTGCCAGCAGCGTCGACAGGGCGTCGGGTGGCTACACCTTC.

The V call is TRBV2, the J call TRBJ2-3, with 12 bases aligning to TRBD2. The CDR3 has 16 amino acids. The J segment lost 2 bases and the V segment lost 9 bases, leaving 9 bases of the junction unmatched. The germline CDR1 and CDR2 sequences are SNHLY and FYNNEI. The CDR3 DNA reads TGTGCCAGTAGACGACTAGCGGGAGAATACACAGATACGCAGTATTTT. Residues: CASRRLAGEYTDTQYF.

This clonotype was seen at least ten times. This sequence joins TRBV11-3 and TRBJ1-1, with TRBD1 as a possible D gene (5 bases). V lost 3 bases, J lost 3 bases, and 23 bases lay in between. In germline, CDR1 is SGHNT, CDR2 YENEEA. The CDR3 is 18 residues long. The CDR3 region is CASSFGMEGEGPYTEAFF. The CDR3, as DNA: TGTGCCAGCAGCTTTGGGATGGAGGGAGAGGGGCCGTACACTGAAGCTTTCTTT.

This clonotype was detected a few times. The rearrangement links TRBV4-1 to TRBJ1-5; D ambiguous. Trimming removed 0 bases at V and 6 bases at J, with 6 bases between. Looked up from germline, CDR1 is MGHRA and CDR2 is YSYEKL. The CDR3 is made up of 13 amino acids. CDR3 coding DNA: TGCGCCAGCAGCCAAGATAACGGTCAGCCCCAGCATTTT. Its translation: CASSQDNGQPQHF.

This clonotype was seen at least ten times. The chain uses TRBV27 and TRBJ1-2; 8 bases agree with TRBD1. Trimming cost V 0 bases and J 6 bases; bases outside gene matches: 6. The germline V gene encodes CDR1 MNHEY and CDR2 SMNVEV (reference sequence). The CDR3 covers 15 residues. For the CDR3, the DNA is TGTGCCAGCAGTTTATCAAGCAGGGGGCGTGATGGCTACACCTTC. Protein: CASSLSSRGRDGYTF.

This clonotype was detected many times. The V call is TRBV12-3 or TRBV12-4, the J call TRBJ1-1; perhaps TRBD1 as D (6 bases). Between the trimmed V and J ends, which lost 5 bases and 0 bases, there was a span of 10 bases. This CDR3 contains 14 residues. The chain's CDR3 is CASSGQIMNTEAFF. The CDR3 nucleotides are TGTGCCAGCAGTGGACAGATAATGAACACTGAAGCTTTCTTT.

This clonotype showed up many times. This sequence joins TRBV12-3 or TRBV12-4 and TRBJ2-1; TRBD2 is a possible D gene (5 bases). Trimming removed 5 bases from V and 2 bases from J, with 10 bases in between. CDR3 length: 14 residues. The CDR3 region is CASSEGDPYNEQFF. In nucleotides, the CDR3 is TGTGCCAGCAGTGAGGGAGACCCCTACAATGAGCAGTTCTTC.

Worth noting for this clonotype: With a much larger clone just one base away, this may be a read error. The CDR3 coding sequence is TGTGCCAGCAGCCAAGAGATTTGGACACCGAGCTTTTCAACTAATGAAAAACTGTTTTTT. Translation: CASSQEIWTPSFSTNEKLFF. V gene TRBV3-1 combines with J gene TRBJ1-4; D may be TRBD1 (5 bases). This CDR3 comprises 20 residues. Germline V CDR1 and CDR2: LGHDT, YNNKEL (reference sequence). V lost 0 bases to trimming and J lost 0 bases, with 20 bases between them.

A note on this clonotype: One end of the junction varies from germline; a read error may be responsible. The V call is TRBV27, the J call TRBJ1-1; tentative D call: TRBD1 (5 bases). Germline V lookup: CDR1 MNHEY, CDR2 SMNVEV (reference sequence). The length of the CDR3 is 13 residues. The CDR3 loop is CASSSRVATETFF. Here the CDR3 DNA reads TGTGCCAGCAGTTCCAGGGTTGCCACTGAAACTTTCTTT.

This clonotype was observed a handful of times. This chain joins TRBV2 and TRBJ2-2; TRBD1 is a possible D gene (5 bases). The CDR3 has 12 amino acids. The germline CDR1 and CDR2 sequences are SNHLY and FYNNEI. Trimming shortened V by 8 bases and J by 3 bases, and 7 bases separated the two germline ends. This chain's CDR3 is CASVRDTGELFF. The CDR3 DNA reads TGTGCCAGCGTCAGGGACACCGGGGAGCTGTTTTTT.

This chain joins TRBV12-3 or TRBV12-4 and TRBJ2-5; 13 bases fit TRBD2. V lost 5 bases to trimming and J lost 5 bases; unmatched junction nucleotides: 11. The length of the CDR3 is 17 residues. The CDR3 DNA reads TGTGCCAGCAGTATAAGACTAGCGGGAGGTACGCACGAGACCCAGTACTTC. It encodes CASSIRLAGGTHETQYF.

This clonotype has a handful of counts. V usage is TRBV5-5 and J usage is TRBJ2-1; 13 bases are shared with TRBD2. The CDR3 contains 16 residues. The germline gives CDR1 SGHKS, CDR2 YYEKEE (reference sequence). V shed 3 bases, J shed 9 bases, and the junction held 9 bases outside the gene matches. The DNA of the CDR3 is TGTGCCAGCAGCTCACCGGGACTAGCGGGATACGGTGAGCAGTTCTTC. Translation: CASSSPGLAGYGEQFF.

This chain links TRBV24-1 with TRBJ2-1, with D possibly matching TRBD2 (6 bases). Germline CDR1 reads KGHDR; CDR2 reads SFDVKD. Trimming shortened V by 6 bases and J by 5 bases, and 13 bases separated the two germline ends. CDR3 size: 14 residues. The CDR3 DNA sequence: TGTGCCACCAGTCCGGGACTGGCAAACAATGAGCAGTTCTTC. Its translation is CATSPGLANNEQFF.

Concerning this clonotype: At one end, the junction sequence differs from germline, possibly due to a read error. The chain recombines TRBV6-2 or TRBV6-3 with TRBJ2-3, with D perhaps matching TRBD2 (5 bases). This CDR3 contains 19 residues. Per the germline V gene, CDR1 is MNHEY and CDR2 is SVGEGT. The CDR3 loop is CARSYPPAGPRWVKDTQYF. CDR3 bases: TGTGCCCGCAGTTACCCCCCCGCGGGCCCGCGTTGGGTGAAAGATACGCAGTATTTT.

In its sample, this clonotype was seen many times. The genes are TRBV7-3 and TRBJ2-1; D perhaps matches TRBD2 (6 bases). With 2 bases removed from V and 9 bases from J, the gap between germline ends came to 14 bases. This CDR3 spans 14 amino acids. CDR1 is SGHTA, CDR2 FQGTGA, per germline. The CDR3 DNA reads TGTGCCAGCAGCTTAGGAATGTTGGGGGGTGAGCAGTTCTTC. It codes for CASSLGMLGGEQFF.

A few counts support this clonotype. The chain is built from TRBV5-1 and TRBJ2-1; D might be TRBD2 (5 bases). The germline gives CDR1 SGHRS, CDR2 YFSETQ. CDR3 length equals 13 residues. Trimming shortened V by 4 bases and J by 8 bases, and 13 bases separated the two germline ends. The CDR3 reads CASSARGEDEQFF. As DNA, the CDR3 is TGCGCCAGCAGCGCCCGGGGAGAGGATGAGCAGTTCTTC.